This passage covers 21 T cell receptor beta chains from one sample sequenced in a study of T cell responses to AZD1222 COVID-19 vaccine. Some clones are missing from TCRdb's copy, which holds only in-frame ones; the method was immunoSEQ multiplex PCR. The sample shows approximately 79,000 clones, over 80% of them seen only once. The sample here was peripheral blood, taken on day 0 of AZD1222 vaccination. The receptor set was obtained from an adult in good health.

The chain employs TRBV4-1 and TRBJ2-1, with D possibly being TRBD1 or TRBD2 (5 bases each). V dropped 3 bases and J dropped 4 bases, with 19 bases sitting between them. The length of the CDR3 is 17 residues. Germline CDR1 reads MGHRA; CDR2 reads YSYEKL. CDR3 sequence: CASSHILKGRKYNEQFF. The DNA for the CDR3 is TGCGCCAGCAGCCATATACTGAAGGGACGGAAATACAATGAGCAGTTCTTC.

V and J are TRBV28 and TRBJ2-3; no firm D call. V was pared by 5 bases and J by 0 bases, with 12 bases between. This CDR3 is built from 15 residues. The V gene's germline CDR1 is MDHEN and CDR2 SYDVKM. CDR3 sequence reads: CASSLGTGSTDTQYF. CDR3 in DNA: TGTGCCAGCAGTCTTGGTACCGGGAGCACAGATACGCAGTATTTT.

CDR3 in DNA: TGTGCCAGCAGCCCCACTATTGTAGATGAGCAGTTCTTC. Its translation is CASSPTIVDEQFF. The chain joins TRBV7-2 to TRBJ2-1, with D unresolved. This CDR3 has 13 amino acids. The V gene lost 5 bases and the J gene lost 8 bases, with 13 bases spanning the gap. Germline CDR1 SGHTA, CDR2 FQGNSA.

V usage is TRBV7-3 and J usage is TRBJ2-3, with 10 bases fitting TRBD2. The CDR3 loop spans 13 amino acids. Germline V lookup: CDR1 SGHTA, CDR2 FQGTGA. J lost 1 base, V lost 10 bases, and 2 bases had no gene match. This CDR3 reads CATGTSGTDTQYF. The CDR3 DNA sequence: TGTGCCACCGGGACTAGCGGCACAGATACGCAGTATTTT.

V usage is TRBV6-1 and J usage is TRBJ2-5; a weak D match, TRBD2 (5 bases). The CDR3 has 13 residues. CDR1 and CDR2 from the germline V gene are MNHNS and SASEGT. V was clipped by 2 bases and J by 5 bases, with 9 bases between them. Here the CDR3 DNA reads TGTGCCAGCAGTGAACTTAGCGTGGAGACCCAGTACTTC. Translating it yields CASSELSVETQYF.

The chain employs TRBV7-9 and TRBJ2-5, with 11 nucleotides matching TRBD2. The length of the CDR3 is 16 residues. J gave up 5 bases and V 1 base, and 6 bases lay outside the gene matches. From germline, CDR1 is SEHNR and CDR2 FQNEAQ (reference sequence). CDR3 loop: CASSLGSGRAGETQYF. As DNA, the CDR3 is TGTGCCAGCAGCTTAGGTAGCGGGAGGGCCGGGGAGACCCAGTACTTC.

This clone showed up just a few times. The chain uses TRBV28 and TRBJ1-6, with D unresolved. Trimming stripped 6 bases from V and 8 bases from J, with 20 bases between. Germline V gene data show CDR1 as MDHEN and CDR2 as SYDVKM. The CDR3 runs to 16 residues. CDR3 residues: CASRPARATRDSPLHF. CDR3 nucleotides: TGTGCCAGCAGACCCGCTCGGGCCACCCGAGATTCACCCCTCCACTTT. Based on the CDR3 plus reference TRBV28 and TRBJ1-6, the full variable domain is DVKVTQSSRYLVKRTGEKVFLECVQDMDHENMFWYRQDPGLGLRLIYFSYDVKMKEKGDIPEGYSVSREKKERFSLILESASTNQTSMYLCASRPARATRDSPLHFGNGTRLTVT.

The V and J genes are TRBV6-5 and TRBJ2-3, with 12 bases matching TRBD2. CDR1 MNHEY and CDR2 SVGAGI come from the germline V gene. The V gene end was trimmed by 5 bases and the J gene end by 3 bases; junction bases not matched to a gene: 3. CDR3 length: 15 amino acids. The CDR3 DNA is TGTGCCAGCAGTCTAGCGGGAGGGTGGACAGATACGCAGTATTTT. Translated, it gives CASSLAGGWTDTQYF.

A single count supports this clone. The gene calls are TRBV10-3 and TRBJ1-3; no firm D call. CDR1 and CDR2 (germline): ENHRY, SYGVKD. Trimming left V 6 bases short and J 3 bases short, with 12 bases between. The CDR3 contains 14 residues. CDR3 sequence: CAISSGNSGNTIYF. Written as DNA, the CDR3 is TGTGCCATCAGCTCCGGGAACAGTGGAAACACCATATATTTT.

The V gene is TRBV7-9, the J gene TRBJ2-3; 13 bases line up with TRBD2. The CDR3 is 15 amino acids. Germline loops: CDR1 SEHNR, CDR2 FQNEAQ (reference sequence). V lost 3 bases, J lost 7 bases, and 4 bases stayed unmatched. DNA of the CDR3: TGTGCCAGCAGCTTTACTAGCGGGAGGGCAAATACGCAGTATTTT. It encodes CASSFTSGRANTQYF.

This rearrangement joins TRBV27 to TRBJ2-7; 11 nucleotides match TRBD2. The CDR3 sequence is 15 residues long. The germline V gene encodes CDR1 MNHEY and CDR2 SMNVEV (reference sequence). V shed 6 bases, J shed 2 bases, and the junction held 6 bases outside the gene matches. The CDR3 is CASSRTSGGTYEQYF. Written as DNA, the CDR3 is TGTGCCAGCAGCCGTACTAGCGGGGGAACCTACGAGCAGTACTTC.

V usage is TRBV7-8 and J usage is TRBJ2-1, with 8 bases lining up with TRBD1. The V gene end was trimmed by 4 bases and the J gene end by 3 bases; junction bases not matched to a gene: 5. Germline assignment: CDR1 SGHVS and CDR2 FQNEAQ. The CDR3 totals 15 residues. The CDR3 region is CASSSGTGGYNEQFF. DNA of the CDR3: TGTGCCAGCAGCTCAGGGACAGGTGGCTACAATGAGCAGTTCTTC.

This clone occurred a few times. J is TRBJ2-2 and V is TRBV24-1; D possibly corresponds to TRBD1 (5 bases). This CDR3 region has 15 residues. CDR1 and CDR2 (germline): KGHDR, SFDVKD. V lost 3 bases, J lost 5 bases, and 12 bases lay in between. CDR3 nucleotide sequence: TGTGCCACCAGTGATAGAGCCAGGGCGACCGGGGAGCTGTTTTTT. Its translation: CATSDRARATGELFF.

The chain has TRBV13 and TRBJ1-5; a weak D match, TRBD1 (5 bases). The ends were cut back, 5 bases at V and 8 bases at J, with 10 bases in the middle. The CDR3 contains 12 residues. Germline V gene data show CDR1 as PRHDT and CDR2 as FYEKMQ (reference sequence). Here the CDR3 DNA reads TGTGCCAGCAGCGTCGGGGGAAAGCCCCAGCATTTT. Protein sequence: CASSVGGKPQHF.

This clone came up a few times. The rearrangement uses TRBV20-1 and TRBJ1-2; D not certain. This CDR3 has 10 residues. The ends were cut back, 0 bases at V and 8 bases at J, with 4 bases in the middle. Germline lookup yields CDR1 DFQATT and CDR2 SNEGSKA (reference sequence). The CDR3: CSARDGGYTF. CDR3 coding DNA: TGCAGTGCTAGAGATGGAGGCTACACCTTC.

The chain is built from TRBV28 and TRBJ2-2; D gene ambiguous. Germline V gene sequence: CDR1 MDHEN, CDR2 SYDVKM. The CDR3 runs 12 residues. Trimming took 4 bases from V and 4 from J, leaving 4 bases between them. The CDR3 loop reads CASSWGTGELFF. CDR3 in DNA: TGTGCCAGCAGTTGGGGCACCGGGGAGCTGTTTTTT.

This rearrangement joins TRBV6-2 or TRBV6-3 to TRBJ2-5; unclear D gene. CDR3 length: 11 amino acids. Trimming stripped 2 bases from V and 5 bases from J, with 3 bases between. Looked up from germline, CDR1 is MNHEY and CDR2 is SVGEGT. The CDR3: CASSYVETQYF. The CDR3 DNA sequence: TGTGCCAGCAGTTACGTGGAGACCCAGTACTTC.

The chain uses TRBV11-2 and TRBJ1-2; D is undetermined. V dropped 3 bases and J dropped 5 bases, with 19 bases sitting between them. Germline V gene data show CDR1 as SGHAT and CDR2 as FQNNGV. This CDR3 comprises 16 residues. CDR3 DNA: TGTGCCAGCAGCTTTCCCCAGATTAATGGGAAATATGGCTACACCTTC. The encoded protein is CASSFPQINGKYGYTF.

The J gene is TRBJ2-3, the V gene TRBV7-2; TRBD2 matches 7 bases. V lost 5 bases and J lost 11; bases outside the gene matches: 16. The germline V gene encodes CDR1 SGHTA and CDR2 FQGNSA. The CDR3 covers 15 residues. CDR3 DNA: TGTGCCAGCAGCGTTCGTGGGCTAGCGGAGGGAGAGCAGTATTTT. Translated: CASSVRGLAEGEQYF.

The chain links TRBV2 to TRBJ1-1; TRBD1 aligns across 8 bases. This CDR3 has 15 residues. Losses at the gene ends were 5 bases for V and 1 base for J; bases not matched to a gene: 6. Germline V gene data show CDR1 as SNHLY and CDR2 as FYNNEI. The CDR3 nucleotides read TGTGCCAGCAGTTTCCACGGGACAGGGAACACTGAAGCTTTCTTT. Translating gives CASSFHGTGNTEAFF.

The CDR3 loop reads CASSGEQYF. DNA for the CDR3: TGTGCCAGCAGTGGTGAGCAGTACTTC. The chain recombines TRBV27 with TRBJ2-7, with D hard to call. V was cut by 5 bases and J by 7 bases, with 3 bases left in between. The CDR3 runs to 9 residues. Germline loops: CDR1 MNHEY, CDR2 SMNVEV (reference sequence).